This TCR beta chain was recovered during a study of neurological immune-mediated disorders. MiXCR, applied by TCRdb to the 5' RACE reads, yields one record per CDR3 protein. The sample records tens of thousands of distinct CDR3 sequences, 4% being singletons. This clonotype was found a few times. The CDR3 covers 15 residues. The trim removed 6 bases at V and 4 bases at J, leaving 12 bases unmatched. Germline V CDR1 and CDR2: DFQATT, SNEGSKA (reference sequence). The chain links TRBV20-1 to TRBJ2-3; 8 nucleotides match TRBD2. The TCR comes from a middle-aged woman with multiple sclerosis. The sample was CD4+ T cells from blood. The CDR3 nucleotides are TGCAGTGCCCCGTATGTCCGGGGGGGCCCAGATACGCAGTATTTT. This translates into CSAPYVRGGPDTQYF.